A selection of T cell receptor beta chains follows, all from one sample in a study of spatial heterogeneity in lung cancer. One entry per CDR3 protein results from TCRdb running MiXCR on the 5' RACE reads. The sample lists 49,000 or so distinct CDR3 sequences, about 12% occurring once. Material: PBMCs, obtained at surgery. The receptors originated from a female donor with early-stage non-small cell lung cancer. Each CDR3 is given with its conserved first and last residue. The D gene is left open where the match is weak. Rows may omit the clone size; those that give it use once, few, many or a size class.

-	TRBD1	TRBV20-1	TRBJ2-3	TGCAGTGCTACAAGGGGGCCCGCAGATACGCAGTATTTT	CSATRGPADTQYF
-	TRBD1	TRBV7-2	TRBJ1-1	TGTGCCAGCAGCTTAGAAACAGGGGCGAACACTGAAGCTTTCTTT	CASSLETGANTEAFF
few	-	TRBV11-2	TRBJ1-2	TGTGCCAGCAGCTTAGGCTACTATGGCTACACCTTC	CASSLGYYGYTF
few	-	TRBV3-1	TRBJ2-2	TGTGCCAGCAGCCAGCGTCTTGGGGGAAACGGGGAGCTGTTTTTT	CASSQRLGGNGELFF
few	-	TRBV9	TRBJ2-6	TGTGCCAGCAGCCCCCGGACAGAGGAACAGGTGGCCAACTCTGGGGCCAACGTCCTGACTTTC	CASSPRTEEQVANSGANVLTF
few	TRBD2	TRBV13	TRBJ2-2	TGTGCCAGCAACAAGCGGGGGGCCAACACCGGGGAGCTGTTTTTT	CASNKRGANTGELFF
medium-sized	-	TRBV28	TRBJ2-7	TGTGCCAGCAGTTTCGTGACCCGTTGGGAGCAGTACTTC	CASSFVTRWEQYF
few	-	TRBV7-9	TRBJ1-1	TGTGCCAGCAGCTTACCCCTCGGTGGCAGTCGGAGGGGATACACTGAAGCTTTCTTT	CASSLPLGGSRRGYTEAFF
few	-	TRBV3-1	TRBJ1-3	TGTGCCAGCAGCCAAACAGGTTTTGGAAACACCATATATTTT	CASSQTGFGNTIYF
-	TRBD1	TRBV12-3/TRBV12-4	TRBJ1-6	TGTGCCAGCAGTTTAGCGGACAGGGTGGGGTCACCCCTCCACTTT	CASSLADRVGSPLHF
-	TRBD2	TRBV7-6	TRBJ2-2	TGTGCCAGCAGCTCCCCGGGGGGAGGGCGGGAGCTGTTTTTT	CASSSPGGGRELFF
-	-	TRBV7-6	TRBJ2-5	TGTGCCAGCAGCTTATACAGACAAGAGACCCAGTACTTC	CASSLYRQETQYF
-	-	TRBV5-6	TRBJ2-3	TGTGCCAGCAGCTTGCTGGCCGGTGTCACAGATACGCAGTATTTT	CASSLLAGVTDTQYF
-	-	TRBV19	TRBJ2-1	TGTGCCAGTAGTATAGCGTGGGACGAGCAGTTCTTC	CASSIAWDEQFF
few	-	TRBV19	TRBJ1-5	TGTGCCAGTAGTATAGCCCTTCGCAGGGATAGCAATCAGCCCCAGCATTTT	CASSIALRRDSNQPQHF
few	TRBD2	TRBV5-1	TRBJ2-1	TGCGCCAGCAGCTTCGGGCTAGCGGGGACTCCATACAATGAGCAGTTCTTC	CASSFGLAGTPYNEQFF
-	-	TRBV12-3/TRBV12-4	TRBJ2-7	TGTGCCAGCAGTTCGATAGGGACTTTTTACGAGCAGTACTTC	CASSSIGTFYEQYF
-	TRBD1	TRBV29-1	TRBJ2-3	TGCAGCGCAAGAGGGGACAGTTCGAGCACAGATACGCAGTATTTT	CSARGDSSSTDTQYF
many	-	TRBV28	TRBJ2-5	TGTGCCAGCAGTTTTAGGGGCCAAGAGACCCAGTACTTC	CASSFRGQETQYF
many	TRBD1	TRBV11-2	TRBJ2-3	TGTGCCAGCAGCTACCCCAGAGACAGGGGGCTAACAGATACGCAGTATTTT	CASSYPRDRGLTDTQYF
few	-	TRBV6-6	TRBJ1-2	TGTGCCAGCAGTTACTCGAGTAATCTAGGGACTGCCCATGGCTACACCTTC	CASSYSSNLGTAHGYTF
-	-	TRBV5-6	TRBJ1-5	TGTGCCAGCAGCTTGGGCAGAGGTCAGCCCCAGCATTTT	CASSLGRGQPQHF